A single sample gave rise to the 5 T cell receptor beta chains below, sequenced in a study of blood T cell repertoires in COVID-19. Assay: immunoSEQ multiplex PCR; the TCRdb copy retains only in-frame clones and omits some. The data show around 330,000 clones, approximately 90% seen once. The source material was peripheral blood. Receptors were obtained from a woman aged 45-65 years with active or convalescent COVID-19.

J is TRBJ2-3 and V is TRBV4-2; 11 positions match TRBD2. Germline V lookup: CDR1 LGHNA, CDR2 YNFKEQ. The V and J ends lost 6 bases and 5 bases, in that order; junction bases with no gene match: 7. The CDR3 consists of 15 residues. The chain's CDR3 is CASRSLAGEGDTQYF. CDR3 DNA sequence: TGTGCCAGCAGATCACTAGCGGGAGAGGGAGATACGCAGTATTTT.

V gene TRBV30 combines with J gene TRBJ1-6; D might be TRBD1 (6 bases). CDR1 is GTSNPN, CDR2 SVGIG, per germline (reference sequence). Trimming took off 3 bases at V and 5 bases at J, with 11 bases between the two ends. The CDR3 has 14 residues. CDR3 in amino acids: CAWRQGKDNSPLHF. In DNA form, the CDR3 reads TGTGCCTGGAGACAGGGTAAAGATAATTCACCCCTCCACTTT.

The chain's CDR3 is CASSFGTGLSPLHF. The CDR3 nucleotides read TGTGCCAGCAGTTTCGGGACAGGTTTATCACCCCTCCACTTT. The chain has TRBV28 and TRBJ1-6; 8 bases agree with TRBD1. Germline trimming cut 3 bases from V and 10 bases from J; bases unmatched to any gene: 5. This CDR3 comprises 14 residues. CDR1 and CDR2 from the germline V gene are MDHEN and SYDVKM.

As DNA, the CDR3 is TGTGCCAGCAGCGTAGGGGCAGGGCTACGAAACACTGAAGCTTTCTTT. It yields the protein CASSVGAGLRNTEAFF. The chain joins TRBV9 to TRBJ1-1, with D possibly being TRBD1 (5 bases). V lost 0 bases to trimming and J lost 2 bases, with 14 bases between them. Germline-derived CDR1 and CDR2 are SGDLS and YYNGEE. The CDR3 runs 16 residues.

The rearrangement links TRBV7-8 to TRBJ2-7; 10 positions match TRBD2. The germline V gene has CDR1 SGHVS and CDR2 FQNEAQ. V was clipped by 4 bases and J by 7 bases; unmatched bases: 7. The CDR3 totals 14 residues. CDR3 residues: CASSSGLAREEQYF. The DNA for the CDR3 is TGTGCCAGCAGCTCGGGACTAGCGAGGGAGGAGCAGTACTTC.